This TCR beta chain was identified during a study of blood T cells in healthy people across ages. The overall study: About one barcoded beta molecule per two T cells came from capture by template switching. The study's findings and limits: The donors' CMV status was not determined, possibly confounding changes in expanded clonotypes. Older individuals had lower TCR beta diversity per million T cells (the decline was roughly linear).

For the second PCR, which ran for about 6 to 11 cycles, a sample-barcoded 5' primer and a J-beta primer mix were used. Carrying 12 random nucleotides, a template-switch adaptor labeled each individual cDNA molecule. One entry per CDR3 protein, called by TCRdb with MiXCR from the 5' RACE reads. This table holds hundreds of thousands of distinct CDR3 sequences, under 45% found once. Germline assignment: CDR1 SGHTA and CDR2 FQGNSA. This CDR3 is 13 amino acids long. Trimming removed 5 bases at V and 5 bases at J, with 13 bases between. Turning to this clonotype: The antigen is unknown.

The chain has TRBV7-2 and TRBJ2-7; D remains unclear. The sample taken for sequencing was blood. The receptor comes from a man in his sixties in good health. The CDR3: CASSHRRAHEQYF. CDR3 sequence (DNA): TGTGCCAGCAGCCACCGAAGGGCCCACGAGCAGTACTTC.